This T cell receptor beta chain was found in a study of blood T cell repertoires in COVID-19. Generated by immunoSEQ multiplex PCR, the TCRdb table keeps only in-frame clones and is missing some. This table holds about 120,000 clones, 78% found once. This clone was detected a few times. The CDR3 is 14 residues long. The germline gives CDR1 MNHEY, CDR2 SVGAGI. With 7 bases removed from V and 4 bases from J, the gap between germline ends came to 16 bases. The genes are TRBV6-5 and TRBJ1-2; D perhaps matches TRBD1 (6 bases). The sequencing sample was made of peripheral blood. The receptor comes from a man aged 70 or older with acute or convalescent COVID-19. This CDR3 is CASNGGRGSYGYTF. The CDR3 DNA follows: TGTGCCAGCAACGGGGGGCGGGGGAGCTATGGCTACACCTTC.